Listed below are T cell receptor beta chains from one sample, sequenced in a study of regulatory T cells in long-lasting Graves disease. TCRdb fed the multiplex PCR reads into MiXCR, producing one record per CDR3 protein. The sample shows 700,000 or so distinct CDR3 sequences, approximately 29% of them seen only once. The input for sequencing was peripheral blood mononuclear cells (PBMCs), taken when the disease was refractory, from a patient treated with antithyroid drugs. Every receptor here comes from a female donor with Graves disease. Each CDR3 is given with its conserved first and last residue. Each record gives: D gene, V gene, J gene, clone size, CDR3 protein, CDR3 DNA. The D gene is left open where the match is weak. Not every row has a clone size; where given, it reads once, few, many or a size class.

NA	TRBV7-9	TRBJ1-1	many	CASSPQGGTEAFF	TGTGCCAGCAGCCCACAGGGTGGGACTGAAGCTTTCTTT
TRBD1	TRBV12-3/TRBV12-4	TRBJ1-1	few	CASSPGTGTTEAFF	TGTGCCAGCAGTCCCGGGACAGGTACCACTGAAGCTTTCTTT
NA	TRBV2	TRBJ2-3	few	CASLSRAGTDTQYF	TGTGCCAGCTTGTCCAGGGCGGGCACAGATACGCAGTATTTT
NA	TRBV19	TRBJ2-7	few	CASSDGRIFDEQYF	TGTGCCAGTAGCGACGGACGCATATTTGACGAGCAGTACTTC
TRBD1	TRBV6-2/TRBV6-3	TRBJ1-2	many	CASTSRTGGAYYGYTF	TGTGCCAGCACTTCACGAACAGGGGGAGCGTACTATGGCTACACCTTC
NA	TRBV7-9	TRBJ1-1	NA	CASSLAAGAGTEAFF	TGTGCCAGCAGCTTAGCTGCGGGGGCGGGCACTGAAGCTTTCTTT
TRBD1	TRBV6-1	TRBJ2-7	NA	CASSEGRGFSEQYF	TGTGCCAGCAGTGAGGGCAGGGGGTTCAGCGAGCAGTACTTC
NA	TRBV28	TRBJ1-1	many	CASSRPGRNTEAFF	TGTGCCAGCAGCCGCCCAGGGAGGAACACTGAAGCTTTCTTT
NA	TRBV14	TRBJ2-5	few	CASSPTPRWVTQYF	TGTGCCAGCAGCCCAACTCCCCGATGGGTGACCCAGTACTTC
NA	TRBV7-9	TRBJ1-4	NA	CASSLESPNHSGKGF	TGTGCCAGCAGCTTAGAATCCCCGAACCATAGCGGGAAAGGTTTT
NA	TRBV7-2	TRBJ1-1	few	CASSPLRGTEAFF	TGTGCCAGCAGCCCTCTCCGGGGCACTGAAGCTTTCTTT
TRBD1	TRBV29-1	TRBJ1-2	NA	CSAKLQGGRGYTF	TGCAGCGCCAAGCTACAGGGGGGCCGTGGCTACACCTTC
TRBD2	TRBV12-3/TRBV12-4	TRBJ2-7	few	CASRRSGTSGRRYEQYF	TGTGCCAGCAGGCGATCCGGGACTAGCGGGCGCCGGTACGAGCAGTACTTC
TRBD1	TRBV6-2/TRBV6-3	TRBJ1-5	few	CASSSRTGLYQPQHF	TGTGCCAGCAGCTCCAGGACAGGGTTGTATCAGCCCCAGCATTTT
TRBD1	TRBV24-1	TRBJ1-1	NA	CATRSTGERTEAFF	TGTGCCACCCGCTCGACAGGGGAGAGGACTGAAGCTTTCTTT